The 23 T cell receptor beta chains in this list originate from one sample, sequenced in a study of CD8+ T cells in alopecia areata. After isolation, RNA underwent reverse transcription to generate cDNA as the sequencing template. Produced via immunoSEQ multiplex PCR; TCRdb's table is partial and in-frame only. The sample shows tens of thousands of clones, 50% to 75% of them seen only once. Material: CD8+ T cells sorted from blood, obtained at week 0. Source of these receptors: a human donor with alopecia areata.

The chain uses TRBV30 and TRBJ1-5, with TRBD1 matching 9 bases. This CDR3 spans 15 amino acids. The J segment lost 5 bases and the V segment lost 1 base, leaving 6 bases of the junction unmatched. Germline assignment: CDR1 GTSNPN and CDR2 SVGIG (reference sequence). The CDR3 nucleotides read TGTGCCTGGAGTGCGGGACAGGGTATTTATCAGCCCCAGCATTTT. It translates to CAWSAGQGIYQPQHF.

The sample holds a few counts of this clone. The chain has TRBV7-2 and TRBJ1-1; D remains ambiguous. The CDR3 contains 14 residues. Germline assignment: CDR1 SGHTA and CDR2 FQGNSA. Trimming stripped 5 bases from V and 5 bases from J, with 15 bases between. The CDR3 nucleotides read TGTGCCAGCAGCCTAACCCAGTTCGGGACTGAAGCTTTCTTT. Translating gives CASSLTQFGTEAFF.

This rearrangement joins TRBV27 to TRBJ1-2; 9 bases match TRBD1. The junction had 5 bases not matched to a gene; V was cut back by 8 bases and J by 7 bases. The CDR3 runs to 12 residues. CDR1 MNHEY and CDR2 SMNVEV come from the germline V gene (reference sequence). CDR3 bases: TGTGCCAGCCAGGGACAGGGTCTTGGCTACACCTTC. Protein sequence: CASQGQGLGYTF.

This clone was detected once. CDR3 sequence (DNA): TGTGCCAGCAGCGCTACAGGGGGATTAGGGCCTAGTTATGGCTACACCTTC. Protein sequence: CASSATGGLGPSYGYTF. This sequence joins TRBV7-9 and TRBJ1-2, with TRBD1 identical over 8 bases. Germline assignment: CDR1 SEHNR and CDR2 FQNEAQ (reference sequence). This CDR3 spans 17 amino acids. V lost 5 bases, J lost 5 bases, and 16 bases stayed unmatched.

A note on this clone: This CDR3 fails to terminate in the conserved phenylalanine or tryptophan, so it likely reflects a read error. The chain links TRBV4-1 to TRBJ1-6; D gene ambiguous. In germline, CDR1 is MGHRA, CDR2 YSYEKL. The CDR3 has 14 residues. V lost 0 bases and J 7 bases, leaving 7 bases between the germline ends. CDR3 in amino acids: CASSQDGGNSPLHS. DNA for the CDR3: TGCGCCAGCAGCCAAGATGGCGGAAATTCACCCCTCCACTCT.

This clone was detected ten times or more. The chain uses TRBV5-6 and TRBJ2-3, with 13 bases aligning to TRBD2. Germline V gene sequence: CDR1 SGHDT, CDR2 YYEEEE. The CDR3 covers 15 residues. J gave up 8 bases and V 0 bases, and 3 bases lay outside the gene matches. CDR3 in DNA: TGTGCCAGCAGCTTGGGACTAGCGGGAGGCGGTACGCAGTATTTT. Amino acid sequence: CASSLGLAGGGTQYF.

The chain joins TRBV2 to TRBJ2-3, with 9 nucleotides matching TRBD1. This CDR3 is 18 amino acids long. Germline values: CDR1 SNHLY, CDR2 FYNNEI. Trimming cost V 1 base and J 8 bases; bases outside gene matches: 16. The CDR3, as DNA: TGTGCCAGCAGTGAAGTTCATCCGGGGACAGGGTCCGGTACTACGCAGTATTTT. Translation gives CASSEVHPGTGSGTTQYF.

The rearrangement links TRBV29-1 to TRBJ2-7; tentative D call: TRBD1 (6 bases). CDR3 length: 13 amino acids. The V and J ends lost 0 bases and 0 bases respectively, with 6 bases between them. Germline CDR1 SQVTM, CDR2 ANQGSEA. The CDR3 here is CSVEEDSSYEQYF. The CDR3 region has the DNA TGCAGCGTTGAAGAGGACAGCTCCTACGAGCAGTACTTC.

The rearrangement joins TRBV4-1 to TRBJ2-5; D possibly corresponds to TRBD2 (5 bases). The length of the CDR3 is 12 residues. Germline V gives CDR1 MGHRA, CDR2 YSYEKL. The V end was cut by 1 base, the J end by 5 bases, with 5 bases between. The CDR3 spells CASSQGGETQYF. The CDR3 DNA sequence: TGCGCCAGCAGCCAAGGAGGGGAGACCCAGTACTTC.

The table lists this clone with a few counts. The chain employs TRBV7-9 and TRBJ2-7; D is undetermined. V was cut by 1 base and J by 5 bases, with 6 bases left in between. This CDR3 region has 12 residues. CDR1 and CDR2 (germline): SEHNR, FQNEAQ (reference sequence). CDR3 loop: CASSLVADEQYF. CDR3 nucleotides: TGTGCCAGCAGCTTAGTGGCGGACGAGCAGTACTTC.

V and J are TRBV5-6 and TRBJ2-7, with TRBD1 matching over 8 bases. The CDR3 length is 15 residues. CDR1 is SGHDT, CDR2 YYEEEE, per germline. Losses at the gene ends were 4 bases for V and 5 bases for J; bases not matched to a gene: 11. In nucleotides, the CDR3 is TGTGCCAGCAGCACCGGGACAGGCGCAAGAAACGAGCAGTACTTC. It translates to CASSTGTGARNEQYF.

In its sample, this clone was seen once. This chain uses TRBV5-1 with TRBJ1-1; 9 bases match TRBD1. Germline-derived CDR1 and CDR2 are SGHRS and YFSETQ. This CDR3 has 16 amino acids. V lost 0 bases and J lost 1; bases outside the gene matches: 4. CDR3 loop: CASSLGDREKNTEAFF. CDR3 sequence (DNA): TGCGCCAGCAGCTTGGGGGACAGGGAGAAGAACACTGAAGCTTTCTTT.

The gene calls are TRBV27 and TRBJ2-1, with D unresolved. V was clipped by 7 bases and J by 8 bases, with 15 bases between them. CDR1 MNHEY and CDR2 SMNVEV come from the germline V gene (reference sequence). The CDR3 runs 13 residues. Written as DNA, the CDR3 is TGTGCCAGCACCCCCCTGCTGGGCGATGAGCAGTTCTTC. Translating gives CASTPLLGDEQFF.

The J gene is TRBJ2-7, the V gene TRBV7-4; 7 nucleotides line up with TRBD1. This CDR3 comprises 14 residues. Germline trimming cut 5 bases from V and 4 bases from J; bases unmatched to any gene: 8. Germline V gene data show CDR1 as SGHVT and CDR2 as SQSDAQ. The CDR3 coding sequence is TGTGCCAGCAGCCCCGACAGGGTGCGATACGAGCAGTACTTC. It yields the protein CASSPDRVRYEQYF.

This chain joins TRBV29-1 and TRBJ1-1; no clear D. CDR3 length: 15 residues. Germline loops: CDR1 SQVTM, CDR2 ANQGSEA. V was trimmed by 4 bases and J by 2 bases, leaving 17 bases between them. The CDR3 region is CSVVTGVSGNTEAFF. In DNA, the CDR3 is TGCAGCGTTGTGACGGGAGTAAGCGGAAACACTGAAGCTTTCTTT. Together with reference TRBV29-1 and TRBJ1-1, the CDR3 gives the full variable domain: SAVISQKPSRDICQRGTSLTIQCQVDSQVTMMFWYRQQPGQSLTLIATANQGSEATYESGFVIDKFPISRPNLTFSTLTVSNMSPEDSSIYLCSVVTGVSGNTEAFFGQGTRLTVV.

The chain uses TRBV7-9 and TRBJ1-1, with 7 positions matching TRBD1. The CDR3 has 16 amino acids. J was trimmed by 0 bases and V by 2 bases; bases with no gene match: 6. Germline V gene data show CDR1 as SEHNR and CDR2 as FQNEAQ (reference sequence). CDR3 DNA: TGTGCCAGCAGCTTACCGGGACAGCTCTTGAACACTGAAGCTTTCTTT. Residues: CASSLPGQLLNTEAFF. Full variable domain (missing parts from reference TRBV7-9 and TRBJ1-1): DTGVSQNPRHKITKRGQNVTFRCDPISEHNRLYWYRQTLGQGPEFLTYFQNEAQLEKSRLLSDRFSAERPKGSFSTLEIQRTEQGDSAMYLCASSLPGQLLNTEAFFGQGTRLTVV.

In its sample, this clone was seen a few times. This sequence joins TRBV29-1 and TRBJ2-1; tentatively, D is TRBD1 (6 bases). Germline lookup yields CDR1 SQVTM and CDR2 ANQGSEA. The CDR3 covers 12 residues. V was shortened by 7 bases and J by 4 bases, with 11 bases between the two germline ends. The CDR3 sequence is CSALTGYNEQFF. The DNA of the CDR3 is TGCAGCGCCCTGACAGGATACAATGAGCAGTTCTTC.

This clone came up a few times. The V and J genes are TRBV2 and TRBJ2-7; tentatively, D is TRBD1 (6 bases). The CDR3 is 13 amino acids. Germline V gives CDR1 SNHLY, CDR2 FYNNEI. Trimming pared 6 bases from V and 6 bases from J, leaving 15 bases between. This chain's CDR3 is CASRPGESGEQYF. CDR3 DNA sequence: TGTGCCAGCAGACCAGGGGAGTCTGGCGAGCAGTACTTC. The complete variable domain, with remaining parts taken from reference TRBV2 and TRBJ2-7, reads EPEVTQTPSHQVTQMGQEVILRCVPISNHLYFYWYRQILGQKVEFLVSFYNNEISEKSEIFDDQFSVERPDGSNFTLKIRSTKLEDSAMYFCASRPGESGEQYFGPGTRLTVT.

The chain uses TRBV30 and TRBJ1-2, with D unclear. V was pared by 0 bases and J by 1 base, with 6 bases between. The germline CDR1 and CDR2 sequences are GTSNPN and SVGIG (reference sequence). The CDR3 loop spans 13 amino acids. CDR3: CAWSVLVNYGYTF. CDR3 sequence (DNA): TGTGCCTGGAGTGTACTAGTTAACTATGGCTACACCTTC. Full variable domain (missing parts from reference TRBV30 and TRBJ1-2): SQTIHQWPATLVQPVGSPLSLECTVEGTSNPNLYWYRQAAGRGLQLLFYSVGIGQISSEVPQNLSASRPQDRQFILSSKKLLLSDSGFYLCAWSVLVNYGYTFGSGTRLTVV.

This clone has a handful of counts. This chain joins TRBV10-3 and TRBJ1-2; D not certain. V lost 10 bases and J lost 2, with 14 bases in between. The CDR3 sequence is 13 residues long. CDR1 is ENHRY, CDR2 SYGVKD, per germline. The CDR3 nucleotides are TGTGCCAGCATCACGTCGGGGAACTATGGCTACACCTTC. As protein: CASITSGNYGYTF.

V gene TRBV30 combines with J gene TRBJ2-3; 10 bases fit TRBD1. V shed 2 bases and J 3 bases; nucleotides not matched to a gene: 5. The germline CDR1 and CDR2 sequences are GTSNPN and SVGIG (reference sequence). The CDR3 has 15 amino acids. The CDR3 nucleotides read TGTGCCTGGAGTTCCGGACAGGGGGTGACAGATACGCAGTATTTT. Protein product: CAWSSGQGVTDTQYF.

This clone was detected only a few times. The chain has TRBV5-1 and TRBJ1-1, with a possible D match to TRBD1 (5 bases). V lost 3 bases and J lost 1, with 13 bases in between. The V gene's germline CDR1 is SGHRS and CDR2 YFSETQ. The CDR3 contains 15 residues. The CDR3 sequence is CASSWVGRENTEAFF. CDR3 nucleotides: TGCGCCAGCAGCTGGGTGGGCAGGGAGAACACTGAAGCTTTCTTT.

Notes on this clone: A read error may account for a junction end that differs from germline. V and J are TRBV5-5 and TRBJ2-2; D unclear. From germline, CDR1 is SGHKS and CDR2 YYEKEE (reference sequence). This CDR3 contains 18 residues. DNA for the CDR3: TGCGCCAGCAGCCAAGGTGTTTTAGTTTGGGGGAACACCGGGGAGCTGTTTTTT. The encoded protein is CASSQGVLVWGNTGELFF.